This TCR beta chain derives from a study of T cell responses to AZD1222 COVID-19 vaccine. Overall study results and limits: Dominant CD4 TCR responses targeted spike regions 160-218 and 743-854. Clonal diversity was possibly underestimated, and the donors were mostly white British, with more females.

Second-dose schedules of about 4 or about 12 weeks were combined. The assay was immunoSEQ multiplex PCR, and TCRdb's table has in-frame clones only and misses some. The top ten clones hold about 3.5% of a sample with under 85,000 clones, 90% of them seen once. This clone was detected once. Its antigen remains unknown. Here the sequenced sample was peripheral blood, taken 28 days after the second AZD1222 dose. The TCR comes from an adult who received the AZD1222 COVID-19 vaccine.

CDR3 DNA sequence: TGTGCCACCGCTAGCGGGGCTTACAATGAGCAGTTCTTC. Amino acids: CATASGAYNEQFF. This chain connects TRBV24-1 to TRBJ2-1, with 9 bases identical to TRBD2. The CDR3 contains 13 residues. Germline trimming cut 9 bases from V and 4 bases from J; bases unmatched to any gene: 3. Germline values: CDR1 KGHDR, CDR2 SFDVKD.